These 32 T cell receptor beta chains came from one sample sequenced in a study of cytomegalovirus exposure and HLA in healthy donors. Sequencing was performed with immunoSEQ multiplex PCR; in TCRdb, only in-frame clones are kept and a portion is missing. The table has some 80,000 clones, around 96% seen once; the top ten hold under 1.5%. The sample consisted of PBMCs. These receptors all stem from a woman under 30 in good health and CMV-seronegative.

The V call is TRBV7-2, the J call TRBJ1-2, with 8 positions matching TRBD1. V was pared by 0 bases and J by 6 bases, with 6 bases of the junction left unmatched. The CDR3 covers 15 residues. CDR1 and CDR2 (germline): SGHTA, FQGNSA. As DNA, the CDR3 is TGTGCCAGCAGCTTAGCCGGACAGGGTGGGAATGGCTACACCTTC. Protein product: CASSLAGQGGNGYTF.

The rearrangement uses TRBV5-1 and TRBJ2-5; 14 nucleotides line up with TRBD2. Losses at the gene ends were 3 bases for V and 7 bases for J; bases not matched to a gene: 5. The CDR3 contains 15 residues. Germline CDR1 SGHRS, CDR2 YFSETQ. CDR3 coding DNA: TGCGCCAGCAGCTCCGGGACTAGCGGGAGTAGGACCCAGTACTTC. As protein: CASSSGTSGSRTQYF.

The rearrangement uses TRBV9 and TRBJ2-6; D possibly corresponds to TRBD2 (6 bases). The V gene's germline CDR1 is SGDLS and CDR2 YYNGEE. The CDR3 is 19 residues long. V lost 3 bases to trimming and J lost 1 base, with 20 bases between them. The CDR3 here is CASSDYTGTDGSGANVLTF. CDR3 bases: TGTGCCAGCAGCGACTACACCGGGACTGATGGGTCTGGGGCCAACGTCCTGACTTTC.

The chain recombines TRBV18 with TRBJ2-5; tentative D call: TRBD1 (6 bases). Germline-derived CDR1 and CDR2 are KGHSH and LQKENI. The CDR3 spans 15 residues. Trimming pared 1 base from V and 6 bases from J, leaving 15 bases between. The CDR3 DNA reads as TGTGCCAGCTCACCACTCCGGCAGGGGATGAAGACCCAGTACTTC. Its protein product is CASSPLRQGMKTQYF.

This clone appeared once. This chain joins TRBV7-9 and TRBJ2-7; tentative D call: TRBD1 (7 bases). V dropped 5 bases and J dropped 4 bases, with 15 bases sitting between them. The CDR3 runs to 14 residues. Germline loops: CDR1 SEHNR, CDR2 FQNEAQ (reference sequence). Here the CDR3 DNA reads TGTGCCAGCAGCCCCCGTCAGGGGGGTTACGAGCAGTACTTC. This sequence encodes CASSPRQGGYEQYF.

CDR3 coding DNA: TGTGCCAGCAGCAGGTCGACCGGGACAGGGGAATTCAATCAGCCCCAGCATTTT. It specifies CASSRSTGTGEFNQPQHF. The chain couples TRBV7-9 to TRBJ1-5; 10 nucleotides align to TRBD1. The V and J ends lost 5 bases and 3 bases, in that order; junction bases with no gene match: 13. CDR1 and CDR2 (germline): SEHNR, FQNEAQ (reference sequence). This CDR3 region has 18 residues.

V is TRBV2 and J is TRBJ1-5; D might be TRBD1 (5 bases). This CDR3 is built from 15 residues. The germline gives CDR1 SNHLY, CDR2 FYNNEI. V was trimmed by 6 bases and J by 3 bases, leaving 15 bases between them. The CDR3 spells CASRWDPGYNQPQHF. In nucleotides, the CDR3 is TGTGCCAGCAGGTGGGATCCAGGGTACAATCAGCCCCAGCATTTT.

V usage is TRBV30 and J usage is TRBJ2-6, with a weak D call TRBD2 (5 bases). The CDR3 spans 17 residues. V lost 5 bases and J 2 bases, leaving 19 bases between the germline ends. Germline V gives CDR1 GTSNPN, CDR2 SVGIG (reference sequence). The CDR3 protein is CAWYWFGTRAGANVLTF. The CDR3 coding sequence is TGTGCCTGGTATTGGTTTGGTACTAGAGCTGGGGCCAACGTCCTGACTTTC.

The rearrangement links TRBV2 to TRBJ2-1, with 11 nucleotides matching TRBD2. Germline V gene sequence: CDR1 SNHLY, CDR2 FYNNEI. This CDR3 is built from 15 residues. V was clipped by 6 bases and J by 9 bases; unmatched bases: 10. The DNA of the CDR3 is TGTGCCAGCAGGCTAGCGGGAGGCGTCGGTGGTGAGCAGTTCTTC. Translated: CASRLAGGVGGEQFF.

J is TRBJ2-7 and V is TRBV18, with 10 bases fitting TRBD2. This CDR3 has 17 amino acids. Germline V gene sequence: CDR1 KGHSH, CDR2 LQKENI. Trimming removed 3 bases from V and 3 bases from J; junction bases left unmatched: 11. CDR3 sequence reads: CASSPQAASGGNYEQYF. The CDR3 DNA sequence: TGTGCCAGCTCACCCCAGGCGGCTAGCGGGGGAAACTACGAGCAGTACTTC.

The chain joins TRBV6-4 to TRBJ2-3; D ambiguous. CDR1 MRHNA and CDR2 SNTAGT come from the germline V gene. The CDR3 consists of 15 residues. Between the trimmed V and J ends, which lost 2 bases and 0 bases, there was a span of 9 bases. The CDR3: CASSDHPTSTDTQYF. The CDR3 DNA reads as TGTGCCAGCAGTGACCATCCGACTAGCACAGATACGCAGTATTTT.

The chain carries TRBV5-6 and TRBJ2-2; 7 nucleotides match TRBD1. The CDR3 sequence is 13 residues long. V dropped 5 bases and J dropped 5; count of bases not matched to a gene: 3. Germline V gives CDR1 SGHDT, CDR2 YYEEEE. The CDR3 sequence is CASRRQGTGELFF. The CDR3 DNA follows: TGTGCCAGCAGGCGACAGGGAACCGGGGAGCTGTTTTTT.

The V gene is TRBV9, the J gene TRBJ2-3, with D tentatively TRBD2 (5 bases). CDR3 length: 12 amino acids. The germline CDR1 and CDR2 sequences are SGDLS and YYNGEE. V was pared by 4 bases and J by 5 bases, with 8 bases between. CDR3 protein: CASSPAGDTQYF. In DNA form, the CDR3 reads TGTGCCAGCAGCCCTGCGGGAGATACGCAGTATTTT.

The J gene is TRBJ2-2, the V gene TRBV5-1; D uncertain. This CDR3 is 15 amino acids long. CDR1 and CDR2 from the germline V gene are SGHRS and YFSETQ. Trimming pared 4 bases from V and 0 bases from J, leaving 10 bases between. CDR3 coding DNA: TGCGCCAGCAGCCGACCCAGCGCGAACACCGGGGAGCTGTTTTTT. It translates to CASSRPSANTGELFF.

The chain couples TRBV7-7 to TRBJ2-1; 8 nucleotides match TRBD2. CDR3 length: 16 amino acids. Per germline, CDR1 SSHAT and CDR2 FNYEAQ (reference sequence). Trimming cost V 1 base and J 3 bases; bases outside gene matches: 5. CDR3 sequence: CASSLGGREGYNEQFF. CDR3 DNA sequence: TGTGCCAGCAGCTTAGGGGGTCGGGAGGGCTACAATGAGCAGTTCTTC.

The chain has TRBV6-4 and TRBJ1-6, with D unclear. The length of the CDR3 is 13 residues. V lost 4 bases to trimming and J lost 8 bases, with 9 bases between them. Germline loops: CDR1 MRHNA, CDR2 SNTAGT. CDR3 sequence: CASSAKIDSPLHF. For the CDR3, the DNA is TGTGCCAGCAGTGCAAAAATTGATTCACCCCTCCACTTT.

The genes are TRBV9 and TRBJ1-4; D is ambiguous. Germline V gene lookup returns CDR1 SGDLS and CDR2 YYNGEE. The CDR3 totals 15 residues. The V end lost 1 base, the J end lost 5 bases, and 12 bases lay between the germline ends. CDR3 protein: CASSVTGKANEKLFF. CDR3 nucleotides: TGTGCCAGCAGCGTAACGGGAAAGGCCAATGAAAAACTGTTTTTT.

The V call is TRBV19, the J call TRBJ2-3; D is possibly TRBD2 (7 bases). The V gene lost 11 bases and the J gene lost 4 bases, with 19 bases spanning the gap. From germline, CDR1 is LNHDA and CDR2 SQIVND (reference sequence). The CDR3 spans 14 residues. The CDR3 DNA sequence: TGTGCCGTGGTGGGGGGCGGGAGTGCAGATACGCAGTATTTT. It codes for CAVVGGGSADTQYF. The variable domain in full, with the rest retrieved from reference TRBV19 and TRBJ2-3, is DGGITQSPKYLFRKEGQNVTLSCEQNLNHDAMYWYRQDPGQGLRLIYYSQIVNDFQKGDIAEGYSVSREKKESFPLTVTSAQKNPTAFYLCAVVGGGSADTQYFGPGTRLTVL.

The chain has TRBV27 and TRBJ2-3; TRBD2 matches 8 bases. The V gene's germline CDR1 is MNHEY and CDR2 SMNVEV (reference sequence). The V and J ends lost 5 bases and 4 bases, in that order; junction bases with no gene match: 8. The CDR3 totals 15 residues. CDR3 sequence reads: CASSPGLGSPDTQYF. The CDR3 DNA sequence: TGTGCCAGCAGTCCGGGACTAGGTTCCCCAGATACGCAGTATTTT.

Points on this clone: Sequence at one end of the junction differs from germline and may be a read error. The CDR3 coding sequence is TGTGCCAGTAGTACGAACGGACAGGGGAACTCTGAAGCTTTCTTT. Translated: CASSTNGQGNSEAFF. V and J are TRBV19 and TRBJ1-1; the match to TRBD1 covers 9 bases. CDR1 is LNHDA and CDR2 is SQIVND in the germline V gene (reference sequence). CDR3 size: 15 residues.

The chain links TRBV7-9 to TRBJ2-5, with TRBD1 matching 9 bases. J gave up 3 bases and V 4 bases, and 0 bases lay outside the gene matches. Germline CDR1 reads SEHNR; CDR2 reads FQNEAQ (reference sequence). CDR3 length equals 13 residues. Written as DNA, the CDR3 is TGTGCCAGCAGCTGGACAGGGGAAGAGACCCAGTACTTC. It is translated as CASSWTGEETQYF.

This sequence joins TRBV2 and TRBJ2-3, with a tentative D call TRBD2 (6 bases). The CDR3 is 13 amino acids. Trimming pared 7 bases from V and 3 bases from J, leaving 11 bases between. CDR1 and CDR2 (germline): SNHLY, FYNNEI. CDR3 nucleotides: TGTGCCAGCATTGGCGGGGATACAGATACGCAGTATTTT. Its translation: CASIGGDTDTQYF. The variable domain in full, completed from reference TRBV2 and TRBJ2-3, reads EPEVTQTPSHQVTQMGQEVILRCVPISNHLYFYWYRQILGQKVEFLVSFYNNEISEKSEIFDDQFSVERPDGSNFTLKIRSTKLEDSAMYFCASIGGDTDTQYFGPGTRLTVL.

The chain employs TRBV7-9 and TRBJ2-1, with 8 bases lining up with TRBD2. The CDR3 covers 15 residues. Trimming took 3 bases from V and 7 from J; bases not matched to a gene: 8. The germline CDR1 and CDR2 sequences are SEHNR and FQNEAQ (reference sequence). The CDR3 DNA is TGTGCCAGCAGCTTTCTAAGCGGGAGAGGAAATGAGCAGTTCTTC. It specifies CASSFLSGRGNEQFF.

V and J are TRBV7-8 and TRBJ2-1, with a tentative D call TRBD2 (6 bases). This CDR3 has 16 amino acids. Trimming left V 5 bases short and J 6 bases short, with 20 bases between. Germline values: CDR1 SGHVS, CDR2 FQNEAQ. CDR3 region: CASSRKPGLAINEQFF. In nucleotides, the CDR3 is TGTGCCAGCAGCAGGAAACCGGGACTCGCAATCAATGAGCAGTTCTTC. Full variable domain (remainder filled in from reference TRBV7-8 and TRBJ2-1): GAGVSQSPRYKVAKRGQDVALRCDPISGHVSLFWYQQALGQGPEFLTYFQNEAQLDKSGLPSDRFFAERPEGSVSTLKIQRTQQEDSAVYLCASSRKPGLAINEQFFGPGTRLTVL.

This clone was counted between two and nine times. This chain links TRBV6-5 with TRBJ2-1; 10 positions agree with TRBD1. Germline CDR1 MNHEY, CDR2 SVGAGI. The CDR3 is 14 amino acids. J lost 7 bases, V lost 8 bases, and 8 bases had no gene match. The CDR3 sequence: CASYRQGAENEQFF. CDR3 nucleotide sequence: TGTGCCAGCTACCGACAGGGGGCGGAAAATGAGCAGTTCTTC.

This clone has a single count. The chain links TRBV7-9 to TRBJ2-3; D is unclear. V dropped 0 bases and J dropped 3 bases, with 4 bases sitting between them. This CDR3 is built from 13 residues. Germline V lookup: CDR1 SEHNR, CDR2 FQNEAQ (reference sequence). This chain's CDR3 is CASSLARTDTQYF. For the CDR3, the DNA is TGTGCCAGCAGCTTAGCGCGTACAGATACGCAGTATTTT.

This sequence joins TRBV2 and TRBJ2-7, with TRBD2 matching over 7 bases. Germline lookup yields CDR1 SNHLY and CDR2 FYNNEI. J lost 6 bases, V lost 8 bases, and 4 bases had no gene match. The CDR3 has 11 amino acids. CDR3 DNA: TGTGCCAGCTGCCGGGAGGCCGAGCAGTACTTC. It encodes CASCREAEQYF.

This clone has a count of ten or more. The rearrangement uses TRBV28 and TRBJ2-2, with D uncertain. Trimming stripped 4 bases from V and 7 bases from J, with 4 bases between. The CDR3 covers 11 residues. Germline V CDR1 and CDR2: MDHEN, SYDVKM. As DNA, the CDR3 is TGTGCCAGCAGTTCTAGCGGGGAGCTGTTTTTT. Translating it yields CASSSSGELFF.

V usage is TRBV5-1 and J usage is TRBJ2-5, with TRBD2 matching 9 bases. This CDR3 contains 15 residues. The germline CDR1 and CDR2 sequences are SGHRS and YFSETQ. V was pared by 4 bases and J by 5 bases, with 9 bases of the junction left unmatched. CDR3 region: CASSPGLAGGETQYF. The CDR3 DNA follows: TGCGCCAGCAGCCCGGGACTAGCCGGAGGGGAGACCCAGTACTTC.

This chain connects TRBV5-1 to TRBJ2-6; unclear D gene. The length of the CDR3 is 17 residues. V lost 4 bases to trimming and J lost 0 bases, with 14 bases between them. CDR1 and CDR2 (germline): SGHRS, YFSETQ. CDR3 in amino acids: CASSPLSPSSGANVLTF. CDR3 in DNA: TGCGCCAGCAGCCCCTTGAGCCCGAGCTCTGGGGCCAACGTCCTGACTTTC.

This clone occurred once. The rearrangement uses TRBV9 and TRBJ2-3; 8 bases line up with TRBD2. The CDR3 covers 15 residues. V gave up 0 bases and J gave up 6 bases; unmatched junction bases: 6. Germline loops: CDR1 SGDLS, CDR2 YYNGEE. CDR3 nucleotide sequence: TGTGCCAGCAGCGTAGTTTCTAGCGGGCTTGATACGCAGTATTTT. This gives the protein CASSVVSSGLDTQYF.

The chain carries TRBV11-2 and TRBJ2-7; 12 nucleotides line up with TRBD2. Looked up from germline, CDR1 is SGHAT and CDR2 is FQNNGV. The CDR3 consists of 15 residues. The V segment lost 3 bases and the J segment 7 bases; nucleotides outside the gene matches: 7. The CDR3 sequence is CASSLASGRGSEQYF. CDR3 nucleotide sequence: TGTGCCAGCAGCTTGGCTAGCGGGAGGGGCTCGGAGCAGTACTTC.